The rows below give T cell receptor beta chains drawn from one sample of a study of T cell repertoires in cytomegalovirus infection. Each CDR3 protein is one row after TCRdb ran MiXCR on the reads. The table includes about 220,000 distinct CDR3 sequences, 35% to 45% detected once. Antigens for these TCRs are unknown. The specimen was CD8+ T cells from cultured PBMCs, collected from culture after CMV antigen stimulation. The receptors here all came from a human donor in good health (CMV status not recorded). Some clones in this sample may be carry-over from other donors' samples. The CDR3 runs from the conserved cysteine through the conserved F or W. D genes are given only for firm matches. The size entry is marked missing in some rows and otherwise reads once, few, many or a size class.

V,D,length,J,size,CDR3,DNA
TRBV7-8,NA,16,TRBJ1-5,few,CASSLRGPYSNQPQHF,TGTGCCAGCAGCCTCCGAGGGCCTTATAGCAATCAGCCCCAGCATTTT
TRBV6-2/TRBV6-3,NA,13,TRBJ2-7,NA,CASSYYPPLEQYF,TGTGCCAGCAGTTATTACCCCCCTTTGGAGCAGTACTTC
TRBV27,NA,14,TRBJ1-2,NA,CASSLSKGLYGYTF,TGTGCCAGCAGTTTATCGAAGGGATTATATGGCTACACCTTC
TRBV7-4,NA,16,TRBJ1-1,NA,CASSGGKPREVAKAFF,TGTGCCAGCAGCGGAGGTAAACCCAGGGAGGTCGCAAAAGCTTTCTTT
TRBV7-2,TRBD2,16,TRBJ2-1,few,CASSAGLAGAYNEQFF,TGTGCCAGCAGCGCGGGACTAGCGGGAGCCTACAATGAGCAGTTCTTC
TRBV28,TRBD2,15,TRBJ2-7,NA,CASSFLAGGPYEQYF,TGTGCCAGCAGTTTTCTAGCGGGAGGACCTTACGAGCAGTACTTC
TRBV7-2,NA,16,TRBJ2-7,NA,CASSPLVQGKGYEQYF,TGTGCCAGCAGCCCGTTAGTGCAGGGAAAAGGTTACGAGCAGTACTTC
TRBV5-1,TRBD2,15,TRBJ2-7,NA,CASSLGSSGVREQYF,TGCGCCAGCAGCTTGGGGTCTAGCGGCGTCCGTGAGCAGTACTTC
TRBV11-2,TRBD2,15,TRBJ2-1,few,CASSLAGGAVNEQFF,TGTGCCAGCAGCTTAGCGGGAGGGGCCGTCAATGAGCAGTTCTTC
TRBV6-8,TRBD1,18,TRBJ2-1,NA,CASSYALRTGSSYNEQFF,TGTGCCAGCAGTTATGCCTTGAGGACAGGGAGCTCCTACAATGAGCAGTTCTTC
TRBV7-9,TRBD2,13,TRBJ2-1,NA,CASSPTSANEQFF,TGTGCCAGCAGCCCGACTAGCGCCAATGAGCAGTTCTTC
TRBV6-1,TRBD1,17,TRBJ1-5,few,CASSERVGTGSNQPQHF,TGTGCCAGCAGTGAAAGAGTCGGGACAGGTAGCAATCAGCCCCAGCATTTT
TRBV27,TRBD1,14,TRBJ2-4,few,CASSPGTGVGIQYF,TGTGCCAGCAGTCCCGGGACAGGGGTGGGAATTCAGTACTTC
TRBV27,NA,14,TRBJ1-6,few,CATSVGTYNSPLHF,TGTGCCACCTCGGTGGGGACCTATAATTCACCCCTCCACTTT
TRBV2,TRBD2,14,TRBJ2-2,NA,CARSGGPGTGELFF,TGTGCCAGGAGCGGGGGCCCCGGCACCGGGGAGCTGTTTTTT
TRBV6-1,TRBD1,19,TRBJ1-4,NA,CASSFPGQGRGGTNEKLFF,TGTGCCAGCAGTTTTCCGGGACAGGGAAGAGGCGGGACTAATGAAAAACTGTTTTTT
TRBV7-6,NA,13,TRBJ2-7,few,CASSSGPSPEQYF,TGTGCCAGCAGCTCCGGGCCCAGTCCCGAGCAGTACTTC
TRBV25-1,TRBD1,16,TRBJ2-1,NA,CASSPLTGYRDNEQFF,TGTGCCAGCAGTCCATTGACAGGGTATAGAGACAATGAGCAGTTCTTC
TRBV6-1,NA,13,TRBJ1-4,NA,CASSLLDAEKLFF,TGTGCCAGCAGCCTATTAGATGCCGAAAAACTGTTTTTT
TRBV20-1,NA,12,TRBJ2-1,once,CSATDLYNEQFF,TGCAGTGCAACGGACTTATACAATGAGCAGTTCTTC
TRBV6-5,TRBD1,15,TRBJ2-7,NA,CASTTREQGGYEQYF,TGTGCCAGCACTACTCGGGAACAGGGGGGCTACGAGCAGTACTTC
TRBV12-5,TRBD1,18,TRBJ1-2,NA,CASGLVVSELQGAHGYTF,TGTGCTAGTGGTTTGGTAGTTTCGGAGTTACAGGGGGCGCATGGCTACACCTTC
TRBV7-6,NA,18,TRBJ2-6,few,CASSPLREVRSGANVLTF,TGTGCCAGCAGCCCTTTACGCGAGGTCCGCTCTGGGGCCAACGTCCTGACTTTC
TRBV9,TRBD1,15,TRBJ2-5,NA,CASSPWDRVAETQYF,TGTGCCAGCAGCCCTTGGGACAGGGTGGCAGAGACCCAGTACTTC
TRBV6-6,NA,10,TRBJ2-5,NA,CASRKETQYF,TGTGCCAGCAGAAAAGAGACCCAGTACTTC
TRBV7-9,TRBD1,14,TRBJ2-6,NA,CASSQGAGANVLTF,TGTGCCAGCAGCCAGGGGGCTGGGGCCAACGTCCTGACTTTC
TRBV2,NA,15,TRBJ2-3,many,CASSGGTASTDTQYF,TGTGCCAGCAGTGGCGGGACGGCTAGCACAGATACGCAGTATTTT
TRBV12-5,NA,14,TRBJ2-3,few,CASGLYEARGTQYF,TGTGCTAGTGGTTTGTATGAAGCCCGGGGTACGCAGTATTTT
TRBV19,TRBD1,14,TRBJ1-1,NA,CASSIIGGQTEAFF,TGTGCCAGTAGTATAATCGGGGGACAGACTGAAGCTTTCTTT
TRBV24-1,NA,18,TRBJ2-6,NA,CATSGNHRDSSGANVLTF,TGTGCCACCAGTGGTAATCATAGGGATAGCTCTGGGGCCAACGTCCTGACTTTC
TRBV7-9,TRBD1,16,TRBJ1-1,NA,CASSQDRVLPNTEAFF,TGTGCCAGCAGCCAAGACAGGGTGTTACCGAACACTGAAGCTTTCTTT
TRBV11-3,TRBD2,16,TRBJ2-3,NA,CASSLGLAGVEDTQYF,TGTGCCAGCAGCTTGGGACTAGCGGGAGTGGAAGATACGCAGTATTTT
TRBV12-3/TRBV12-4,NA,13,TRBJ2-7,NA,CASSPGGTYEQYF,TGTGCCAGCAGCCCCGGGGGTACCTACGAGCAGTACTTC
TRBV7-9,NA,12,TRBJ2-2,NA,CGNISNTGELFF,TGTGGAAACATATCGAACACCGGGGAGCTGTTTTTT
TRBV28,TRBD2,17,TRBJ2-1,once,CASSSRLAGVHADEQFF,TGTGCCAGCAGTTCAAGACTAGCGGGAGTTCACGCGGATGAGCAGTTCTTC
TRBV5-4,TRBD2,16,TRBJ2-3,NA,CASSSLAGGRSDTQYF,TGTGCCAGCAGCTCTTTAGCTGGCGGGAGATCCGATACGCAGTATTTT
TRBV20-1,NA,13,TRBJ2-7,NA,CSATLRPGYEQYF,TGCAGTGCTACCCTTCGTCCGGGCTACGAGCAGTACTTC
TRBV6-1,NA,15,TRBJ2-6,NA,CASSGYFSGANVLTF,TGTGCCAGCAGTGGCTATTTCTCTGGGGCCAACGTCCTGACTTTC
TRBV6-6,TRBD1,15,TRBJ1-1,NA,CASREQGAQGTEAFF,TGTGCCAGCAGGGAACAGGGGGCGCAGGGCACTGAAGCTTTCTTT
TRBV12-3/TRBV12-4,TRBD2,17,TRBJ2-3,NA,CASAQTGLAGFSDTQYF,TGTGCCAGCGCGCAGACTGGACTAGCGGGATTTTCAGATACGCAGTATTTT
TRBV12-3/TRBV12-4,NA,13,TRBJ2-7,NA,CASSFAATYEQYF,TGTGCCAGCAGTTTCGCGGCTACCTACGAGCAGTACTTC
TRBV28,NA,14,TRBJ2-7,few,CASSSTPGEGEQYF,TGTGCCAGCAGTTCGACACCTGGGGAAGGCGAGCAGTACTTC
TRBV28,NA,12,TRBJ2-2,few,CASSSDTGELFF,TGTGCCAGCAGTTCGGACACCGGGGAGCTGTTTTTT
TRBV3-1,TRBD2,17,TRBJ2-1,once,CASSRYPGRGGFNEQFF,TGTGCCAGCAGCCGATACCCAGGGCGGGGGGGATTCAATGAGCAGTTCTTC
TRBV12-5,NA,13,TRBJ2-7,NA,CASGLGRYYEQYF,TGTGCTAGTGGTTTGGGCAGGTACTACGAGCAGTACTTC
TRBV7-9,NA,14,TRBJ1-2,few,CASSLVAGAYGYTF,TGTGCCAGCAGCTTAGTGGCAGGAGCTTATGGCTACACCTTC
TRBV30,TRBD1,13,TRBJ1-1,NA,CAWRRDRDNEAFF,TGTGCCTGGAGGAGGGACAGGGATAATGAAGCTTTCTTT
TRBV7-9,NA,16,TRBJ1-2,NA,CASSPTLEPRFYGYTF,TGTGCCAGCAGCCCTACCCTAGAGCCCAGGTTCTATGGCTACACCTTC
TRBV10-3,TRBD1,14,TRBJ2-7,NA,CAIRGLTGPEEQYF,TGTGCCATCAGGGGCTTGACAGGGCCAGAAGAGCAGTACTTC
TRBV7-3,NA,12,TRBJ1-2,few,CASSSLNYGYTF,TGTGCCAGCAGCTCCCTCAACTATGGCTACACCTTC
TRBV11-1,TRBD2,15,TRBJ2-3,few,CASSFLAGGPDTQYF,TGTGCCAGCAGCTTCCTGGCGGGGGGGCCGGATACGCAGTATTTT
TRBV19,NA,14,TRBJ1-1,NA,CASSKSGRVTEAFF,TGTGCCAGTAGTAAATCGGGCCGGGTTACTGAAGCTTTCTTT
TRBV27,NA,20,TRBJ2-7,few,CASSFHPFPQFGTQQSEQYF,TGTGCCAGCAGTTTCCACCCTTTCCCCCAGTTTGGGACACAGCAAAGCGAGCAGTACTTC